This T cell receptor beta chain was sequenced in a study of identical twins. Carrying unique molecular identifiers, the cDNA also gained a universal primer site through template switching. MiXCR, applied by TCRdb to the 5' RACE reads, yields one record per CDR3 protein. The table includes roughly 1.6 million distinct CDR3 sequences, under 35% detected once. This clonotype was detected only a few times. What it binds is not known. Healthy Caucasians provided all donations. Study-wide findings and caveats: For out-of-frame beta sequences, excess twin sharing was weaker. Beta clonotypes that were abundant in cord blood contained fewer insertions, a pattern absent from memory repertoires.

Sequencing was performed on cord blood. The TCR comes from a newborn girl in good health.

The CDR3 loop is CASSEIGSEQFF. In DNA, the CDR3 is TGTGCCAGCAGTGAAATCGGCAGTGAGCAGTTCTTC. The chain uses TRBV2 and TRBJ2-1, with no clear D. V was trimmed by 2 bases and J by 9 bases, leaving 8 bases between them. Germline V gene data show CDR1 as SNHLY and CDR2 as FYNNEI. The CDR3 extends over 12 amino acids.